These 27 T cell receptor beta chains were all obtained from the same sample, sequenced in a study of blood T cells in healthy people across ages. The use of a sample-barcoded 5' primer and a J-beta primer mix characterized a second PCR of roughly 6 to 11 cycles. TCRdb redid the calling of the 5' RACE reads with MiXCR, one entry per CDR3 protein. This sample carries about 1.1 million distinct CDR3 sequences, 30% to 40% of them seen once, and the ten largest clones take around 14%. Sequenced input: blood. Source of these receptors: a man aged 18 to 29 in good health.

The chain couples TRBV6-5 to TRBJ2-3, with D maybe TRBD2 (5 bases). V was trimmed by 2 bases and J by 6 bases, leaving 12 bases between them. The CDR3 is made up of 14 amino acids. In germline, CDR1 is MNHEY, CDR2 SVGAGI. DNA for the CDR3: TGTGCCAGCAGTTACAGTCTGCGAGGGGATACGCAGTATTTT. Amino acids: CASSYSLRGDTQYF.

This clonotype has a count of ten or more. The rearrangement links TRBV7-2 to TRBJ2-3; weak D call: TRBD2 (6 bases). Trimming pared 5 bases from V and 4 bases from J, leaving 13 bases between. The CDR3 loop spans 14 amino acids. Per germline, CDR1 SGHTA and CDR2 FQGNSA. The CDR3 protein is CASSHGTSADTQYF. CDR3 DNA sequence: TGTGCCAGCAGCCATGGGACTTCCGCAGATACGCAGTATTTT.

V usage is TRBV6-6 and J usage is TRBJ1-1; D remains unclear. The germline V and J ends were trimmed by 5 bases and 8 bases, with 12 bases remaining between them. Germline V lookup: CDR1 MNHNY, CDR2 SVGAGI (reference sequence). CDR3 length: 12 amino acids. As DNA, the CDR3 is TGTGCCAGCAGTCACGACGGAGAGGAAGCTTTCTTT. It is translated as CASSHDGEEAFF.

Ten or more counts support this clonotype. This CDR3 is CASSQGSGGELDTQYF. In nucleotides, the CDR3 is TGCGCCAGCAGCCAAGGTAGCGGGGGAGAGTTAGATACGCAGTATTTT. This chain joins TRBV4-3 and TRBJ2-3, with TRBD2 matching over 9 bases. Trimming at V came to 1 base and at J to 5 bases, leaving 7 bases not matched to a gene. CDR3 size: 16 residues. The germline CDR1 and CDR2 sequences are LGHNA and YSLEER.

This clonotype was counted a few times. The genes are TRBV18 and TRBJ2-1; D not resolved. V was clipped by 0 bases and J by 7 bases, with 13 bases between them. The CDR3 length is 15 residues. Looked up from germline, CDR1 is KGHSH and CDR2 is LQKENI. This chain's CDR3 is CASSPPGRVGNEQFF. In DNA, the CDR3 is TGTGCCAGCTCACCACCGGGTCGGGTCGGGAATGAGCAGTTCTTC.

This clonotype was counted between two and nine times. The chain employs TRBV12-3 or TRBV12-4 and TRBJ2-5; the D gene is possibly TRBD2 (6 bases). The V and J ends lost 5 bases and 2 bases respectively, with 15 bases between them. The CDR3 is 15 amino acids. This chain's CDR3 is CASSLWGGSQETQYF. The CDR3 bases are TGTGCCAGCAGTCTCTGGGGAGGTAGTCAAGAGACCCAGTACTTC.

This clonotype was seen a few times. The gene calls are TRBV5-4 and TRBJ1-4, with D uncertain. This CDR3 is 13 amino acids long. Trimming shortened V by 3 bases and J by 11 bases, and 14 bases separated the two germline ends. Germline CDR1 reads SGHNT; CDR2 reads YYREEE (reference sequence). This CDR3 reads CASSSSDDKKLFF. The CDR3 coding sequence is TGTGCCAGCAGCTCGAGCGACGATAAGAAACTGTTTTTT.

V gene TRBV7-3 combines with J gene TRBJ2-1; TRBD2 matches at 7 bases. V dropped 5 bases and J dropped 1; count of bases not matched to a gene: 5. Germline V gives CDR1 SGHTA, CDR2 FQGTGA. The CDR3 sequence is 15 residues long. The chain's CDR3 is CASSKLGGSYNEQFF. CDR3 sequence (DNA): TGTGCCAGCAGCAAACTCGGGGGGTCCTACAATGAGCAGTTCTTC. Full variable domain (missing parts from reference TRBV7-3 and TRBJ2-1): GAGVSQTPSNKVTEKGKYVELRCDPISGHTALYWYRQSLGQGPEFLIYFQGTGAADDSGLPNDRFFAVRPEGSVSTLKIQRTERGDSAVYLCASSKLGGSYNEQFFGPGTRLTVL.

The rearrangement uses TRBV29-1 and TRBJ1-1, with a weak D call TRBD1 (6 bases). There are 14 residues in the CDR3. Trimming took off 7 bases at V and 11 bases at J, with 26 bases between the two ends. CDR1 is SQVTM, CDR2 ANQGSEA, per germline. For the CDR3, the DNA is TGCAGCGCCGGACGGTCAGGGGCGACCGCCGTGGCTTTCTTT. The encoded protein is CSAGRSGATAVAFF. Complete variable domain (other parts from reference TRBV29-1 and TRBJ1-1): SAVISQKPSRDICQRGTSLTIQCQVDSQVTMMFWYRQQPGQSLTLIATANQGSEATYESGFVIDKFPISRPNLTFSTLTVSNMSPEDSSIYLCSAGRSGATAVAFFGQGTRLTVV.

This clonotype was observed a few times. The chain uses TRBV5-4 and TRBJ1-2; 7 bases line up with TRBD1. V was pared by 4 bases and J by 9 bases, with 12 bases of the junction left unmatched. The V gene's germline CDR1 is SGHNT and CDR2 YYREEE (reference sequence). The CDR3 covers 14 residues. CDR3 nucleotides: TGTGCCAGCAGCCATAAAAGGGGGCGTGTGAGCTACACCTTC. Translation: CASSHKRGRVSYTF.

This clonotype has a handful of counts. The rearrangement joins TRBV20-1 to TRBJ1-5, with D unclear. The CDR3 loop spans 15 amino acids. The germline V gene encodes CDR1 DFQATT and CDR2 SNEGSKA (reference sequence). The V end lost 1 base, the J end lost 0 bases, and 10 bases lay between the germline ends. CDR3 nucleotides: TGCAGTGCTAGAGTCCAGACTTATAGCAATCAGCCCCAGCATTTT. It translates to CSARVQTYSNQPQHF.

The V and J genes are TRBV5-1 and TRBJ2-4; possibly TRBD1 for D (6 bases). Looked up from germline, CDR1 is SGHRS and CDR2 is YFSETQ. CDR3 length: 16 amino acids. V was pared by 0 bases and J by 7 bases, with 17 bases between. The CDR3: CASSLEPGTRRNIQYF. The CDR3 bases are TGCGCCAGCAGCTTGGAACCAGGGACACGGAGGAACATTCAGTACTTC.

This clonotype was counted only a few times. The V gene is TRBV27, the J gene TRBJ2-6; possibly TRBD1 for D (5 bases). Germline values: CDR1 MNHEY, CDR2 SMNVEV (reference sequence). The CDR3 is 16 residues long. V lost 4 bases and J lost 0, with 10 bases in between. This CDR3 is CASSSRALSGANVLTF. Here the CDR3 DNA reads TGTGCCAGCAGTTCCAGGGCTCTCTCTGGGGCCAACGTCCTGACTTTC.

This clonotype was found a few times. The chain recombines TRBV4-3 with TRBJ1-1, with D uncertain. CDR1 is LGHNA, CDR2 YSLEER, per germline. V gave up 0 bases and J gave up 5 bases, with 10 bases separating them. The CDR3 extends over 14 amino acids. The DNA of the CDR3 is TGCGCCAGCAGCCAAGATTTGGCGAGGACTGAAGCTTTCTTT. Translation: CASSQDLARTEAFF.

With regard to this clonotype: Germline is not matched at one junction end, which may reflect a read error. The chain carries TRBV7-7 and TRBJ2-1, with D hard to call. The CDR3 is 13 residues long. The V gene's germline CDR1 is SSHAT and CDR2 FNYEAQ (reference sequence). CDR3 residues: CASSLDGFNEQFF. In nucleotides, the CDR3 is TGTGCTAGCAGCTTGGACGGTTTCAATGAGCAGTTCTTC.

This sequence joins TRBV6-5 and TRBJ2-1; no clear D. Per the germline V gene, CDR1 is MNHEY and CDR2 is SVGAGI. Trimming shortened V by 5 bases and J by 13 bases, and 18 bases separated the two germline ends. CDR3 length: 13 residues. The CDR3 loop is CASSVTSRETQFF. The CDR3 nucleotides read TGTGCCAGCAGTGTTACAAGCCGTGAGACCCAGTTCTTC.

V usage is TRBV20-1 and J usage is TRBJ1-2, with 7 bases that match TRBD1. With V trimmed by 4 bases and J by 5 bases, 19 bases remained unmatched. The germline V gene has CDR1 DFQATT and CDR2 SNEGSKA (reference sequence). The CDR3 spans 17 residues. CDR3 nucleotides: TGCAGTGCTATTCCCCCGGGACAGAAAATCCGAACTTATGGCTACACCTTC. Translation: CSAIPPGQKIRTYGYTF.

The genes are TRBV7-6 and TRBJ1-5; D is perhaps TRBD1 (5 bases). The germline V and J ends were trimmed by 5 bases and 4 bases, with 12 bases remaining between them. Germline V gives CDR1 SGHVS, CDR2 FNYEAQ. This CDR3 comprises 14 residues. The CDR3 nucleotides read TGTGCCAGCAGCCCGGGACTTAAAAATCAGCCCCAGCATTTT. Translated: CASSPGLKNQPQHF.

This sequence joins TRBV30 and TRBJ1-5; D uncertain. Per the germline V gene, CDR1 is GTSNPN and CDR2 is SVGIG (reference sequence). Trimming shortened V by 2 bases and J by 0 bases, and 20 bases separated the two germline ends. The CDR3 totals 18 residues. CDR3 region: CAWSKTPRAINSNQPQHF. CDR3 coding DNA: TGTGCCTGGAGTAAAACCCCGAGGGCGATTAATAGCAATCAGCCCCAGCATTTT.

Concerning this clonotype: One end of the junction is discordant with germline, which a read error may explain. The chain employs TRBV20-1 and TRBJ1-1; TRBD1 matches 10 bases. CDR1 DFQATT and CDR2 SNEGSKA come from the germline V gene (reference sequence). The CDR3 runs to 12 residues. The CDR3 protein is CSARGTGAEAFF. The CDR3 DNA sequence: TGCAGTGCCAGAGGGACAGGGGCCGAAGCTTTCTTT.

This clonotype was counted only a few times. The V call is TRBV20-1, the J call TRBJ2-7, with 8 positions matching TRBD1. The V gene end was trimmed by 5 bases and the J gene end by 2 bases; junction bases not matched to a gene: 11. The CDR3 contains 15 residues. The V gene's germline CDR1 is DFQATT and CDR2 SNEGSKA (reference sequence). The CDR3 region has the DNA TGCAGTGCTGAACCCTCTAGACAGGGGACCTACGAGCAGTACTTC. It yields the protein CSAEPSRQGTYEQYF.

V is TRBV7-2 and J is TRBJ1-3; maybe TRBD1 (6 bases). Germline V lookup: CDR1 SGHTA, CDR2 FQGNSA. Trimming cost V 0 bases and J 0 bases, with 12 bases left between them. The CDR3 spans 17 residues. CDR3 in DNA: TGTGCCAGCAGCTTAGCAGGACAGCTAAGCTCTGGAAACACCATATATTTT. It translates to CASSLAGQLSSGNTIYF.

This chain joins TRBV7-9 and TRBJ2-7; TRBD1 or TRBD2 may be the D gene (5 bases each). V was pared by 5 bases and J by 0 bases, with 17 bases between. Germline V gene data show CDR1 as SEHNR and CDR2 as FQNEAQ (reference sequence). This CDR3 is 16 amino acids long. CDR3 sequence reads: CASSLAVGRSSYEQYF. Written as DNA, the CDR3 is TGTGCCAGCAGCCTCGCCGTGGGACGTAGCTCCTACGAGCAGTACTTC.

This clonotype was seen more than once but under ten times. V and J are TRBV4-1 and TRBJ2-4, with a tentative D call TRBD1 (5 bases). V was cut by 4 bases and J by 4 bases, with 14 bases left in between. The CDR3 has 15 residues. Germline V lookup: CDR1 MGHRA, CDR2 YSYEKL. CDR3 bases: TGCGCCAGCAGCCTGTCCGACAGCGATAAAAACATTCAGTACTTC. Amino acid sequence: CASSLSDSDKNIQYF.

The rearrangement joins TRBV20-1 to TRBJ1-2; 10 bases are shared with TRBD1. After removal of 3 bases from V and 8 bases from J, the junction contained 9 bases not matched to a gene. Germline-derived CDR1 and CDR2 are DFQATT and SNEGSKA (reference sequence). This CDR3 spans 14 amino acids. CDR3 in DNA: TGCAGTGCTAGCACCGGGACAGGGGAAAGGGGCTACACCTTC. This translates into CSASTGTGERGYTF.

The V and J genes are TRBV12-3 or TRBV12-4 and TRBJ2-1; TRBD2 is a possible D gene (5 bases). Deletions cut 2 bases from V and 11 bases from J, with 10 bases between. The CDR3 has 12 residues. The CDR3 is CASSLTGSKQFF. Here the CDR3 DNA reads TGTGCCAGCAGTTTAACGGGAAGTAAGCAGTTCTTC.

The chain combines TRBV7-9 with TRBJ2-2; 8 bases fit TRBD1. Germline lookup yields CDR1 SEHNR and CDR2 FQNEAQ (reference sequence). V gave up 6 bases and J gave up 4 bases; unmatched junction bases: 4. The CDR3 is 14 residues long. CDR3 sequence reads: CASRSQGATGELFF. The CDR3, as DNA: TGTGCCAGCAGAAGTCAGGGGGCCACCGGGGAGCTGTTTTTT.